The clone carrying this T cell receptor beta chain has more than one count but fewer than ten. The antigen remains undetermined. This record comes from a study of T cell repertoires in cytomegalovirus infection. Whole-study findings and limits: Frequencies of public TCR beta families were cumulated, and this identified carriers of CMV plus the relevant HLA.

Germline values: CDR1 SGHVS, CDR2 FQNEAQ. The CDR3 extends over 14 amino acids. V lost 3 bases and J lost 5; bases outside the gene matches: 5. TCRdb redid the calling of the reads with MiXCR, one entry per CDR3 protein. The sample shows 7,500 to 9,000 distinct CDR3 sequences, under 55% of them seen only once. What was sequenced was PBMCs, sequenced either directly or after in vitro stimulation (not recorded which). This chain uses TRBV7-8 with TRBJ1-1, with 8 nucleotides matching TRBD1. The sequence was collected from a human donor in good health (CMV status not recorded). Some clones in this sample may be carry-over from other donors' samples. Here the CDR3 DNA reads TGTGCCAGCAGCTTTCAGGGGGCGCGGACTGAAGCTTTCTTT. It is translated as CASSFQGARTEAFF.